Listed here are 8 T cell receptor beta chains from one sample, sequenced in a study of T cells in Graves' hyperthyroidism and ophthalmopathy (dated 2019 in TCRdb). The library was prepared using multiplex PCR. TCRdb shows the sequencer as Illumina HiSeq 2000. Amplification of TCR beta CDR3 regions was carried out from RNA transcripts. A first-round RT-PCR of the TCR CDR3 used the HTBI primer set with the Qiagen OneStep RT-PCR kit. TCRdb reprocessing: public reads trimmed at Q25 with fastp, clones called with MiXCR, in-frame beta chains kept. Identical CDR3 protein sequences are pooled into one entry, listed with their most common genes and DNA. This sample gives 400,000 to 450,000 distinct CDR3 sequences in total; around 15% of them show up just once. The ten most abundant clones make up less than 15% of the sample. The sample taken for sequencing was blood. These TCRs come from a man aged 18 to 35 with Graves' ophthalmopathy.

The V call is TRBV5-1, the J call TRBJ1-6; D is unclear. V shed 3 bases and J shed 0 bases, with 13 bases lying between them. Germline assignment: CDR1 SGHRS and CDR2 YFSETQ. This CDR3 spans 17 amino acids. CDR3: CASSSLTGRSYNSPLHF. CDR3 nucleotide sequence: TGCGCCAGCAGCTCGTTGACCGGCCGCTCCTATAATTCACCCCTCCACTTT.

The table lists this clonotype with a few counts. The chain recombines TRBV5-1 with TRBJ2-1; D remains ambiguous. Germline V gives CDR1 SGHRS, CDR2 YFSETQ. Trimming cost V 0 bases and J 7 bases, with 11 bases left between them. This CDR3 is 14 amino acids long. CDR3 nucleotides: TGCGCCAGCAGCTTGGAAGTAGGAGCAAATGAGCAGTTCTTC. It is translated as CASSLEVGANEQFF.

This clonotype was observed many times. The rearrangement links TRBV12-3 or TRBV12-4 to TRBJ2-7; TRBD1 agrees at 7 bases. Losses at the gene ends were 6 bases for V and 2 bases for J; bases not matched to a gene: 7. The CDR3 is 14 residues long. This chain's CDR3 is CASRTGQKAYEQYF. The CDR3 nucleotides are TGTGCCAGCAGGACGGGACAGAAAGCCTACGAGCAGTACTTC.

This rearrangement joins TRBV6-1 to TRBJ1-6; 7 nucleotides agree with TRBD1. The CDR3 is 15 residues long. J gave up 6 bases and V 4 bases, and 6 bases lay outside the gene matches. Germline V CDR1 and CDR2: MNHNS, SASEGT. The CDR3 is CASSVNRGPNSPLHF. CDR3 in DNA: TGTGCCAGCAGTGTTAACAGGGGACCTAATTCACCCCTCCACTTT.

A note on this clonotype: Germline is not matched at one junction end, which may reflect a read error. The rearrangement uses TRBV5-1 and TRBJ1-5, with D perhaps matching TRBD1 (5 bases). The CDR3 runs to 15 residues. Germline V gene sequence: CDR1 SGHRS, CDR2 YFSETQ. CDR3 sequence: CASSLEGREGQPRHF. DNA of the CDR3: TGCGCCAGCAGCTTGGAGGGCAGGGAGGGTCAGCCCCGGCATTTT.

J is TRBJ2-7 and V is TRBV20-1; 8 nucleotides align to TRBD2. This CDR3 contains 15 residues. V lost 5 bases, J lost 0 bases, and 9 bases stayed unmatched. Germline values: CDR1 DFQATT, CDR2 SNEGSKA (reference sequence). CDR3 region: CSASVAGRSSYEQYF. CDR3 in DNA: TGCAGTGCTTCAGTAGCGGGAAGGAGCTCCTACGAGCAGTACTTC.

This clonotype turned up a few times. The chain employs TRBV6-5 and TRBJ2-7, with 11 bases identical to TRBD2. V trimming: 0 bases; J trimming: 3 bases; junction bases outside the gene matches: 7. The CDR3 runs 17 residues. Per germline, CDR1 MNHEY and CDR2 SVGAGI. This CDR3 is CASSYSRLAGPLYEQYF. DNA for the CDR3: TGTGCCAGCAGTTACTCCAGACTAGCGGGACCCCTCTACGAGCAGTACTTC.

Many counts were recorded for this clonotype. The chain employs TRBV10-2 and TRBJ2-7, with D perhaps given as TRBD1 or TRBD2 (5 bases each). Germline V gives CDR1 WSHSY, CDR2 SAAADI. The CDR3 has 16 amino acids. The V and J ends lost 4 bases and 5 bases respectively, with 21 bases between them. The CDR3 bases are TGCGCCAGCAGTGCCCCACCGGGACCGCTTAAGGACGAGCAGTACTTC. Translated: CASSAPPGPLKDEQYF.